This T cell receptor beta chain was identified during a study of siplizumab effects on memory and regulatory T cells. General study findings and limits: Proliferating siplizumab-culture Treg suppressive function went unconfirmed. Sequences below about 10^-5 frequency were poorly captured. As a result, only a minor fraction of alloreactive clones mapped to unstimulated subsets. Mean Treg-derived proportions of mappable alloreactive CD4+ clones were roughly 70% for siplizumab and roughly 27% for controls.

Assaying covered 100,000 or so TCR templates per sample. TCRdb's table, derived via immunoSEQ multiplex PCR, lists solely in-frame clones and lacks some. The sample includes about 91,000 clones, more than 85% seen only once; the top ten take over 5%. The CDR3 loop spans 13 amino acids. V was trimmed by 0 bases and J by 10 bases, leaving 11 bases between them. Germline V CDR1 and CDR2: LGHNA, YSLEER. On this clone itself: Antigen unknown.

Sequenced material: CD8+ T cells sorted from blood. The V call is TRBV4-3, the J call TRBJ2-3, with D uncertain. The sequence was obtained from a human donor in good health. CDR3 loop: CASSQEGPQAQYF. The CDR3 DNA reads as TGCGCCAGCAGCCAAGAGGGCCCCCAGGCGCAGTATTTT.